The 25 T cell receptor beta chains given below trace back to one sample, sequenced in a study of neoadjuvant anti-PD-1 for oral cavity cancer. Measured with immunoSEQ multiplex PCR; TCRdb has only the in-frame clones, and not every one. The top ten hold roughly 2.8% of the sample, which has fewer than 20,000 clones, about 70% seen once. The source material was PBMCs, sampled before nivolumab (anti-PD-1) treatment. These receptor sequences come from a person between 40 and 85 years old with oral cavity squamous cell carcinoma.

The V and J genes are TRBV25-1 and TRBJ2-7; 10 bases are shared with TRBD1. V was pared by 5 bases and J by 6 bases, with 7 bases of the junction left unmatched. Germline CDR1 is MGHDK and CDR2 is SYGVNS. The length of the CDR3 is 14 residues. The CDR3 DNA reads TGTGCCAGCAGTTTCGGGACAGGGGTAGCCGAGCAGTACTTC. As protein: CASSFGTGVAEQYF.

The J gene is TRBJ1-1, the V gene TRBV30; possible D gene TRBD1, 5 bases. CDR3 length equals 14 residues. CDR1 is GTSNPN, CDR2 SVGIG, per germline (reference sequence). V was trimmed by 4 bases and J by 0 bases, leaving 12 bases between them. The chain's CDR3 is CAWKRMGVNTEAFF. The CDR3 DNA is TGTGCCTGGAAGCGGATGGGGGTGAACACTGAAGCTTTCTTT.

There are a few counts of this clone. The V call is TRBV6-4, the J call TRBJ2-3; 7 nucleotides line up with TRBD2. The CDR3 spans 15 residues. Per germline, CDR1 MRHNA and CDR2 SNTAGT. Losses at the gene ends were 6 bases for V and 2 bases for J; bases not matched to a gene: 8. The CDR3, as DNA: TGTGCCAGCAGCCGAGCTAGCGGCATCACAGATACGCAGTATTTT. Protein: CASSRASGITDTQYF.

Concerning this clone: A junction boundary mismatches the germline segment, possibly from a read error. The chain couples TRBV2 to TRBJ1-5; 7 bases are a match to TRBD1. CDR3 length: 16 residues. The germline V gene encodes CDR1 SNHLY and CDR2 FYNNEI. The CDR3 sequence is CASREGQVHGNQPQHF. CDR3 nucleotide sequence: TGTGCCAGCAGGGAAGGACAGGTCCACGGCAATCAGCCCCAGCATTTT.

The chain combines TRBV28 with TRBJ2-1; D is undetermined. Germline values: CDR1 MDHEN, CDR2 SYDVKM. The germline V and J ends were trimmed by 6 bases and 7 bases, with 10 bases remaining between them. This CDR3 has 12 amino acids. This CDR3 reads CASSLTRNEQFF. DNA of the CDR3: TGTGCCAGCAGCCTAACGCGTAATGAGCAGTTCTTC.

J is TRBJ1-1 and V is TRBV6-1, with 9 bases that match TRBD1. The CDR3 length is 12 residues. With V trimmed by 6 bases and J by 11 bases, 7 bases remained unmatched. Per germline, CDR1 MNHNS and CDR2 SASEGT. The CDR3: CASSDVGTGAFF. The CDR3 nucleotides are TGTGCCAGCAGCGACGTAGGGACAGGGGCTTTCTTT.

The gene calls are TRBV2 and TRBJ2-1; 8 nucleotides align to TRBD2. CDR1 SNHLY and CDR2 FYNNEI come from the germline V gene. The length of the CDR3 is 13 residues. The V and J ends lost 7 bases and 5 bases, in that order; junction bases with no gene match: 4. This chain's CDR3 is CASTSGRNNEQFF. The CDR3, as DNA: TGTGCCAGCACTAGCGGGCGGAACAATGAGCAGTTCTTC.

V is TRBV15 and J is TRBJ1-3; D is undetermined. V was shortened by 0 bases and J by 0 bases, with 3 bases between the two germline ends. CDR3 length: 14 amino acids. The V gene's germline CDR1 is LNHNV and CDR2 YYDKDF (reference sequence). CDR3: CATSRELSGNTIYF. In nucleotides, the CDR3 is TGTGCCACCAGCAGAGAGCTCTCTGGAAACACCATATATTTT.

V and J are TRBV28 and TRBJ1-5, with D unresolved. The CDR3 length is 13 residues. The germline V gene encodes CDR1 MDHEN and CDR2 SYDVKM. Trimming cost V 5 bases and J 7 bases, with 12 bases left between them. The CDR3 sequence is CASSRSGVQPQHF. The CDR3, as DNA: TGTGCCAGCAGTCGGAGTGGGGTCCAGCCCCAGCATTTT.

The chain employs TRBV14 and TRBJ1-1; tentative D call: TRBD1 (5 bases). Trimming cost V 4 bases and J 4 bases, with 13 bases left between them. There are 14 residues in the CDR3. Germline V gives CDR1 SGHDN, CDR2 FVKESK. The CDR3 reads CASSRQGGGTEAFF. The CDR3 DNA is TGTGCCAGCAGCCGCCAGGGTGGGGGCACTGAAGCTTTCTTT.

Only a few counts were recorded for this clone. The chain couples TRBV27 to TRBJ1-5; no clear D gene. V was clipped by 3 bases and J by 6 bases, with 15 bases between them. Germline CDR1 and CDR2: MNHEY and SMNVEV (reference sequence). The CDR3 totals 15 residues. In DNA form, the CDR3 reads TGTGCCAGCAGTTTGGCCGGGCAGGATAGTCAGCCCCAGCATTTT. Protein sequence: CASSLAGQDSQPQHF.

CDR3 loop: CASSENRGLAEAFF. CDR3 coding DNA: TGCGCCAGCAGTGAGAACAGGGGACTCGCTGAAGCTTTCTTT. This chain joins TRBV10-2 and TRBJ1-1; 7 nucleotides match TRBD1. V lost 2 bases, J lost 6 bases, and 6 bases stayed unmatched. CDR3 size: 14 residues. CDR1 is WSHSY, CDR2 SAAADI, per germline.

The chain is built from TRBV30 and TRBJ1-4; the D gene is possibly TRBD1 (6 bases). The CDR3 consists of 14 residues. The germline V gene encodes CDR1 GTSNPN and CDR2 SVGIG (reference sequence). The germline V and J ends were trimmed by 2 bases and 8 bases, with 15 bases remaining between them. This chain's CDR3 is CAWSRGGAGEKLFF. CDR3 nucleotide sequence: TGTGCCTGGAGTCGTGGGGGCGCAGGAGAAAAACTGTTTTTT. Filled out from reference TRBV30 and TRBJ1-4, the complete variable domain reads SQTIHQWPATLVQPVGSPLSLECTVEGTSNPNLYWYRQAAGRGLQLLFYSVGIGQISSEVPQNLSASRPQDRQFILSSKKLLLSDSGFYLCAWSRGGAGEKLFFGSGTQLSVL.

A remark on this clone: A read error may produce the germline difference seen at one junction end. V and J are TRBV6-5 and TRBJ2-2; D is unclear. The V gene's germline CDR1 is MNHEY and CDR2 SVGAGI. The CDR3 consists of 16 residues. CDR3 amino acids: CASSYSPFTGTGELFF. The CDR3, as DNA: TGTGCCAGCAGCTACTCCCCTTTCACGGGCACCGGGGAGCTGTTTTTT.

This chain links TRBV13 with TRBJ2-2, with 11 bases that match TRBD2. This CDR3 contains 16 residues. Per the germline V gene, CDR1 is PRHDT and CDR2 is FYEKMQ (reference sequence). The ends lost 6 bases at V and 4 bases at J; junction bases unmatched: 7. The CDR3: CASSSTSGRSTGELFF. As DNA, the CDR3 is TGTGCCAGCAGTTCTACTAGCGGGAGATCCACCGGGGAGCTGTTTTTT.

This chain uses TRBV25-1 with TRBJ1-3, with 9 positions matching TRBD1. Germline V gene lookup returns CDR1 MGHDK and CDR2 SYGVNS. The CDR3 spans 15 residues. V shed 5 bases, J shed 2 bases, and the junction held 4 bases outside the gene matches. This chain's CDR3 is CASSPGTGPGNTIYF. The CDR3 coding sequence is TGTGCCAGCAGTCCCGGGACAGGGCCTGGAAACACCATATATTTT.

The genes are TRBV5-1 and TRBJ2-7, with 8 bases identical to TRBD1. Germline CDR1 is SGHRS and CDR2 is YFSETQ. The CDR3 length is 14 residues. The V segment lost 4 bases and the J segment 3 bases; nucleotides outside the gene matches: 6. The CDR3 loop reads CASSPRTGNYEQYF. The CDR3 DNA follows: TGCGCCAGCAGCCCCCGGACAGGGAACTACGAGCAGTACTTC.

The chain employs TRBV9 and TRBJ2-1; no clear D. Trimming took off 0 bases at V and 8 bases at J, with 3 bases between the two ends. The CDR3 totals 11 residues. The germline CDR1 and CDR2 sequences are SGDLS and YYNGEE. In DNA, the CDR3 is TGTGCCAGCAGCGTAGAAGATGAGCAGTTCTTC. Protein: CASSVEDEQFF.

The chain is built from TRBV11-2 and TRBJ2-7; 10 bases are shared with TRBD1. This CDR3 contains 15 residues. Losses at the gene ends were 5 bases for V and 3 bases for J; bases not matched to a gene: 7. Looked up from germline, CDR1 is SGHAT and CDR2 is FQNNGV. DNA of the CDR3: TGTGCCAGCAGCCTCCAGGGACAGGGGAACTACGAGCAGTACTTC. Translating gives CASSLQGQGNYEQYF.

This clone has just one count. The chain has TRBV19 and TRBJ2-3; 8 nucleotides agree with TRBD2. This CDR3 comprises 15 residues. Germline assignment: CDR1 LNHDA and CDR2 SQIVND (reference sequence). The V and J ends lost 3 bases and 6 bases, in that order; junction bases with no gene match: 8. The CDR3 sequence is CASSIPSGGRDTQYF. The DNA for the CDR3 is TGTGCCAGTAGTATTCCCAGCGGGGGTAGGGATACGCAGTATTTT.

The V call is TRBV27, the J call TRBJ2-5; D unclear. Trimming cost V 4 bases and J 4 bases, with 13 bases left between them. CDR3 length: 14 residues. Germline V gene lookup returns CDR1 MNHEY and CDR2 SMNVEV (reference sequence). CDR3 DNA: TGTGCCAGCAGTTACTCCACAGCCGGAGAGACCCAGTACTTC. Its translation is CASSYSTAGETQYF.

This rearrangement joins TRBV5-4 to TRBJ2-2, with D perhaps matching TRBD2 (6 bases). Trimming removed 4 bases at V and 3 bases at J, with 13 bases between. This CDR3 spans 15 amino acids. Looked up from germline, CDR1 is SGHNT and CDR2 is YYREEE (reference sequence). CDR3 bases: TGTGCCAGCAGCCCCGGGTGGGGGGACACCGGGGAGCTGTTTTTT. The encoded protein is CASSPGWGDTGELFF.

The genes are TRBV4-1 and TRBJ2-3, with D unresolved. The length of the CDR3 is 16 residues. V lost 1 base to trimming and J lost 2 bases, with 13 bases between them. Germline V CDR1 and CDR2: MGHRA, YSYEKL. CDR3 protein: CASSQVYGPSTDTQYF. The CDR3 DNA reads TGCGCCAGCAGCCAAGTCTACGGGCCCTCCACAGATACGCAGTATTTT.

The V gene is TRBV10-3, the J gene TRBJ2-2; D is unresolved. Trimming removed 4 bases from V and 1 base from J, with 7 bases in between. This CDR3 is built from 14 residues. Germline V gives CDR1 ENHRY, CDR2 SYGVKD. CDR3 sequence reads: CAISAGLNTGELFF. The CDR3 DNA sequence: TGTGCCATCAGTGCCGGGTTGAACACCGGGGAGCTGTTTTTT.

This clone turned up a few times. The V call is TRBV9, the J call TRBJ2-3; no reliable D call. Germline lookup yields CDR1 SGDLS and CDR2 YYNGEE. The V end lost 1 base, the J end lost 4 bases, and 7 bases lay between the germline ends. The CDR3 totals 13 residues. The CDR3 region has the DNA TGTGCCAGCAGCGTACTCTACTCAGATACGCAGTATTTT. Translated: CASSVLYSDTQYF.